This paragraph covers one T cell receptor beta chain sequence. The data were obtained in a study of blood T cell repertoires in COVID-19. On the study more broadly: Researchers got acute and convalescent COVID-19 samples from the United States, Italy and Spain. PBMCs, B-cell-depleted T cells, or T cells provided the cDNA or gDNA that made up the material.

V shed 3 bases, J shed 8 bases, and the junction held 6 bases outside the gene matches. The germline V gene has CDR1 SGHNT and CDR2 YYREEE (reference sequence). The CDR3 is 13 amino acids. In the authors' workflow: Scientists estimated how many nucleated cells there were by amplifying reference gene primers. Method: immunoSEQ multiplex PCR; TCRdb's copy keeps in-frame clones and lacks some. That table is the source of V, J and clone size, and D and trimming were worked out from the DNA. The sample has around 150,000 clones; roughly 80% are singletons. The receptor was isolated from a woman older than 75 with acute or convalescent COVID-19. Sequencing was done on a sample of peripheral blood. J is TRBJ2-3 and V is TRBV5-4; TRBD2 aligns across 7 bases. As DNA, the CDR3 is TGTGCCAGCAGCTCAGGATTAGCGGGTACGCAGTATTTT. Amino acid sequence: CASSSGLAGTQYF.